This is a list of T cell receptor beta chains from one sample in a study of T cell responses to AZD1222 COVID-19 vaccine. Repertoires were generated with immunoSEQ multiplex PCR, while TCRdb's copy carries only in-frame clones and drops some. The table includes about 70,000 clones, approximately 85% detected once. The sample was peripheral blood, taken on day 0 of MenACWY control vaccination. The receptors stem from an adult in good health. Both conserved end residues are part of each CDR3. The D gene is left open where the match is weak. A clone size is listed for some rows: how often the clone was seen (once, few, many), or a class if it is expanded.

NA,TRBV10-3,TRBJ1-6,TRBD1,TGTGCCATCAGTGGAACCGGGACAGGGGCTTCACCCCTCCACTTT,CAISGTGTGASPLHF
NA,TRBV3-1/TRBV3-2,TRBJ1-2,TRBD1,TGTGCCAGCAGCCACCTGGGACAGTCCGGAGGCTACACCTTC,CASSHLGQSGGYTF
NA,TRBV11-2,TRBJ1-1,NA,TGTGCCAGCAGCTTTCAAGGCACTGAAGCTTTCTTT,CASSFQGTEAFF
once,TRBV7-2,TRBJ2-1,TRBD2,TGTGCCAGCAGCCCACCCGACGGACTAGCGGGGAAGCAGTTCTTC,CASSPPDGLAGKQFF
NA,TRBV20-1,TRBJ1-2,TRBD1,TGCAGTGCCGGGACAGGGCTGGGCTACACCTTC,CSAGTGLGYTF
NA,TRBV7-2,TRBJ1-5,TRBD1,TGTGCCAGCAGCTTAGTCCCGACAGGGCGAAACCAGCCCCAGCATTTT,CASSLVPTGRNQPQHF
NA,TRBV5-4,TRBJ2-3,NA,TGTGCCAGCAGATACAGGTACACAGATACGCAGTATTTT,CASRYRYTDTQYF
NA,TRBV7-2,TRBJ1-1,TRBD1,TGTGCCAGCAGCATCCTACAGGGGACCACTGAAGCTTTCTTT,CASSILQGTTEAFF
NA,TRBV19,TRBJ1-3,NA,TGTGCCAGTATATCCCCTGCTGGAAACACCATATATTTT,CASISPAGNTIYF
NA,TRBV4-3,TRBJ2-1,NA,TGCGCCAGCAGCCAAGCGGGACACCACGACAATGAGCAGTTCTTC,CASSQAGHHDNEQFF
NA,TRBV27,TRBJ1-2,NA,TGTGCCAGCAGGGTCCTCGTGGGGGGGAATGGCTACACCTTC,CASRVLVGGNGYTF
NA,TRBV7-2,TRBJ2-3,NA,TGTGCCAGCAGCTTACCGCCGGGCACAGATACGCAGTATTTT,CASSLPPGTDTQYF
NA,TRBV7-2,TRBJ1-2,NA,TGTGCCAGCAGCTCGGAGACAGCCTACACCTTC,CASSSETAYTF
NA,TRBV3-1/TRBV3-2,TRBJ1-5,NA,TGTGCCAGCAGCCAGGGGATTATGAATCAGCCCCAGCATTTT,CASSQGIMNQPQHF
few,TRBV3-1/TRBV3-2,TRBJ1-1,NA,TGTGCCAGCAGCCTGATGGGGAACACTGAAGCTTTCTTT,CASSLMGNTEAFF
NA,TRBV6-5,TRBJ1-5,TRBD1,TGTGCCAGCAGTCTCGACAGGGTGAGTCAGCCCCAGCATTTT,CASSLDRVSQPQHF
NA,TRBV6-5,TRBJ1-2,TRBD1,TGTGCCAGCAGCGCTTTGGGACAGGGGAATGGCTACACCTTC,CASSALGQGNGYTF
NA,TRBV2,TRBJ1-2,NA,TGTGCCAGCAGTGAATACGGGGGGCGGGATGGCTACACCTTC,CASSEYGGRDGYTF
NA,TRBV5-1,TRBJ1-1,TRBD1,TGCGCCAGCAGCTTGTCGTTGGGACAGGGGGCTAACACTGAAGCTTTCTTT,CASSLSLGQGANTEAFF
NA,TRBV18,TRBJ2-7,NA,TGTGCCAGCTCACCACGGGGGCTCTACGAGCAGTACTTC,CASSPRGLYEQYF
NA,TRBV21-1,TRBJ2-7,NA,TGTGCCAGCAGCCTCCGGACAGGGAAGGGATTCCCCTACGAGCAGTACTTC,CASSLRTGKGFPYEQYF
NA,TRBV9,TRBJ2-7,NA,TGTGCCAGCAGCCAGGGCAACGAGCAGTACTTC,CASSQGNEQYF
NA,TRBV30,TRBJ2-1,NA,TGTGCCTGGAGTGTACGCTCAGGGGATGAGCAGTTCTTC,CAWSVRSGDEQFF
NA,TRBV14,TRBJ1-1,TRBD1,TGTGCCAGCAGTTTGGGACAGGGGCCAAGAATGAACACTGAAGCTTTCTTT,CASSLGQGPRMNTEAFF
NA,TRBV2,TRBJ1-1,TRBD1,TGTGCCAGCAGTGAACTGGGGACAGAATTGAACACTGAAGCTTTCTTT,CASSELGTELNTEAFF
few,TRBV2,TRBJ1-5,TRBD1,TGTGCCAGCAGACTCGGGACAGGGTCTAATCAGCCCCAGCATTTT,CASRLGTGSNQPQHF
NA,TRBV9,TRBJ2-7,TRBD2,TGTGCCAGCAGCGTAGGCGGGGGGTTCCCCGAGCAGTACTTC,CASSVGGGFPEQYF
NA,TRBV27,TRBJ2-1,TRBD2,TGTGCCAGTCACATGAAGGGACTAGCGGGGTTTCCCAACTACAATGAGCAGTTCTTC,CASHMKGLAGFPNYNEQFF
NA,TRBV9,TRBJ1-4,NA,TGTGCCAGCAGCGCGGACAGTATTAATGAAAAACTGTTTTTT,CASSADSINEKLFF